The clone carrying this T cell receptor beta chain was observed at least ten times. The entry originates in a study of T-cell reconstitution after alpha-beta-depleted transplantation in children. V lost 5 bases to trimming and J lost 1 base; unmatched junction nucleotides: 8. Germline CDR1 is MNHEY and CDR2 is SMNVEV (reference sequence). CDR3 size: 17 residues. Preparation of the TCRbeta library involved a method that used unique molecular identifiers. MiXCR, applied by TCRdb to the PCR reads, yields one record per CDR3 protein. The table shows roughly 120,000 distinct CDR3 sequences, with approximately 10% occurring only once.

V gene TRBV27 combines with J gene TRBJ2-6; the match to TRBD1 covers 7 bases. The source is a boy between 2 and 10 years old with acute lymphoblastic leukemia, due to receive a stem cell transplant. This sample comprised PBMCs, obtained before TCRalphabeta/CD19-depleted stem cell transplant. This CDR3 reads CASSRQGQRSGANVLTF. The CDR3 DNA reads TGTGCCAGCAGTAGACAGGGCCAGAGATCTGGGGCCAACGTCCTGACTTTC.